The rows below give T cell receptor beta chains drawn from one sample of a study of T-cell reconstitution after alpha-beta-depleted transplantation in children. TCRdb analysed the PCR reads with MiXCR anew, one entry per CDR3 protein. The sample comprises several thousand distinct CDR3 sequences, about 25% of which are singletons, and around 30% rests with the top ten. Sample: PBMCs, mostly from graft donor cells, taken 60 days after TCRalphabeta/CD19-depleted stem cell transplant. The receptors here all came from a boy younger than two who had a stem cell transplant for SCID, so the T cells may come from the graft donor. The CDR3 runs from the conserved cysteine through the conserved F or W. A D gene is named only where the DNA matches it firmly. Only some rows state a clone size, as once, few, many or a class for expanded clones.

CDR3 DNA: TGTGCCAGCAGTTATTCGACAGGGGGCGCCTACGAGCAGTACTTC
CDR3 protein: CASSYSTGGAYEQYF
clone size: medium-sized
V gene: TRBV6-5
J gene: TRBJ2-7
D gene: TRBD1

CDR3 DNA: TGTGCCAGCAGCTTAGGTTCCATTGACTACAATGAGCAGTTCTTC
CDR3 protein: CASSLGSIDYNEQFF
clone size: many
V gene: TRBV11-3
J gene: TRBJ2-1
D gene: .

CDR3 DNA: TGCGCCAGCAGCGGCGGGACAGGGTTTGTTCGGGACCAAGAGACCCAGTACTTC
CDR3 protein: CASSGGTGFVRDQETQYF
clone size: many
V gene: TRBV5-1
J gene: TRBJ2-5
D gene: TRBD1

CDR3 DNA: TGCGCCAGCACCGGGGGGTGGGACACTGAAGCTTTCTTT
CDR3 protein: CASTGGWDTEAFF
clone size: medium-sized
V gene: TRBV5-1
J gene: TRBJ1-1
D gene: .

CDR3 DNA: TGTGCCAGCAGTTCGGGGTTCGACTCACCCCTCCACTTT
CDR3 protein: CASSSGFDSPLHF
clone size: many
V gene: TRBV2
J gene: TRBJ1-6
D gene: .

CDR3 DNA: TGTGCCAGGGGCCCCGGACTCCTCTGTGGCTACACCTTC
CDR3 protein: CARGPGLLCGYTF
clone size: .
V gene: TRBV28
J gene: TRBJ1-2
D gene: .

CDR3 DNA: TGCGCCAGCAGCCCTCGGGACAGGGGGCGCACTGAAGCTTTCTTT
CDR3 protein: CASSPRDRGRTEAFF
clone size: many
V gene: TRBV4-3
J gene: TRBJ1-1
D gene: TRBD1

CDR3 DNA: TGTGCCAGCAGCCTCAGGGACAGCTATGGCTACACCTTC
CDR3 protein: CASSLRDSYGYTF
clone size: many
V gene: TRBV7-9
J gene: TRBJ1-2
D gene: TRBD1

CDR3 DNA: TGCGCCAGCAGCTTGGGGGGGTGGGACAGGGATTACAATGAGCAGTTCTTC
CDR3 protein: CASSLGGWDRDYNEQFF
clone size: medium-sized
V gene: TRBV5-1
J gene: TRBJ2-1
D gene: TRBD1

CDR3 DNA: TGCGCCAGCTTGTATGCGAACACCGGGGAGCTGTTTTTT
CDR3 protein: CASLYANTGELFF
clone size: .
V gene: TRBV5-1
J gene: TRBJ2-2
D gene: .

CDR3 DNA: TGCAGTGCTACCCACCCCTGGCGGGACAGCTCCTACGAGCAGTACTTC
CDR3 protein: CSATHPWRDSSYEQYF
clone size: many
V gene: TRBV20-1
J gene: TRBJ2-7
D gene: .

CDR3 DNA: TGTGCCACCAGTGATTTGAGGGGGGGAGGGGAGACCCAGTACTTC
CDR3 protein: CATSDLRGGGETQYF
clone size: many
V gene: TRBV24-1
J gene: TRBJ2-5
D gene: .

CDR3 DNA: TGCGCCAGCAGCCCCTTGACTAGCGGGGGCTACGAGCAGTACTTC
CDR3 protein: CASSPLTSGGYEQYF
clone size: medium-sized
V gene: TRBV5-1
J gene: TRBJ2-7
D gene: TRBD2

CDR3 DNA: TGTGCCAGCAGCTTGAATACTAGGTGGGTTCGCAATGAGCAGTTCTTC
CDR3 protein: CASSLNTRWVRNEQFF
clone size: large
V gene: TRBV7-9
J gene: TRBJ2-1
D gene: .

CDR3 DNA: TGTGCCAGCACCATAGGGACAGGGAAGAACACCGGGGAGCTGTTTTTT
CDR3 protein: CASTIGTGKNTGELFF
clone size: large
V gene: TRBV7-2
J gene: TRBJ2-2
D gene: TRBD1

CDR3 DNA: TGTGCCAGCAGCTTAGACAGGGGTGAGACCCAGTACTTC
CDR3 protein: CASSLDRGETQYF
clone size: many
V gene: TRBV7-2
J gene: TRBJ2-5
D gene: TRBD1

CDR3 DNA: TGTGCCAGCAGTTACTCGGACAGGCTGTTTGAGACCCAGTACTTC
CDR3 protein: CASSYSDRLFETQYF
clone size: medium-sized
V gene: TRBV6-5
J gene: TRBJ2-5
D gene: TRBD1

CDR3 DNA: TGTGCCACCAGCAGGGGGCAGGATTCACCCCTCCACTTT
CDR3 protein: CATSRGQDSPLHF
clone size: many
V gene: TRBV15
J gene: TRBJ1-6
D gene: .

CDR3 DNA: TGCGCCAGCAGCTTGGGGGCGGGGGCAGGTGAAAAACTGTTTTTT
CDR3 protein: CASSLGAGAGEKLFF
clone size: medium-sized
V gene: TRBV5-1
J gene: TRBJ1-4
D gene: .

CDR3 DNA: TGTGCCAGTAGTTTTGCAGGGTCGGCCTATGGCTACACCTTC
CDR3 protein: CASSFAGSAYGYTF
clone size: many
V gene: TRBV19
J gene: TRBJ1-2
D gene: .